The 27 T cell receptor beta chains in this list originate from one sample, sequenced in a study of shared clonotypes between healthy human individuals. Profiled with immunoSEQ multiplex PCR; TCRdb holds only in-frame clones, not every one. The sample holds about 680,000 clones, around three quarters seen once. Material for sequencing was memory CD4+ T cells sorted from blood. Subset specified: CD45RA-negative fraction. Source of these receptors: a woman younger than 45 in good health.

This clone occurred once. For the CDR3, the DNA is TGTGCCAGCAGAAAACAGGGGGGGACCACTGAAGCTTTCTTT. Protein sequence: CASRKQGGTTEAFF. This chain joins TRBV28 and TRBJ1-1, with 8 nucleotides matching TRBD1. The CDR3 is 14 amino acids. J was trimmed by 4 bases and V by 6 bases; bases with no gene match: 7. Per the germline V gene, CDR1 is MDHEN and CDR2 is SYDVKM. The variable domain in full, with the rest retrieved from reference TRBV28 and TRBJ1-1, is DVKVTQSSRYLVKRTGEKVFLECVQDMDHENMFWYRQDPGLGLRLIYFSYDVKMKEKGDIPEGYSVSREKKERFSLILESASTNQTSMYLCASRKQGGTTEAFFGQGTRLTVV.

This chain joins TRBV2 and TRBJ2-7; 8 nucleotides agree with TRBD2. With V trimmed by 2 bases and J by 4 bases, 16 bases remained unmatched. CDR1 is SNHLY and CDR2 is FYNNEI in the germline V gene. The CDR3 has 18 amino acids. The CDR3 sequence: CASSEWELLAVFTYEQYF. DNA for the CDR3: TGTGCCAGCAGTGAATGGGAACTACTAGCGGTCTTCACTTACGAGCAGTACTTC.

V gene TRBV11-2 combines with J gene TRBJ2-3; 7 bases are a match to TRBD1. V trimming: 2 bases; J trimming: 1 base; junction bases outside the gene matches: 12. The CDR3 length is 18 residues. The germline V gene encodes CDR1 SGHAT and CDR2 FQNNGV. CDR3 DNA: TGTGCCAGCAGCTTATTACCGGGACAGCAAATACGCACAGATACGCAGTATTTT. This encodes CASSLLPGQQIRTDTQYF.

The chain carries TRBV7-2 and TRBJ2-3; the D call may be TRBD1 or TRBD2 (5 bases each). Germline CDR1 SGHTA, CDR2 FQGNSA. V gave up 5 bases and J gave up 2 bases, with 17 bases separating them. This CDR3 is 16 amino acids long. The CDR3 bases are TGTGCCAGCAGCCAGATGGGACCGAAAAACACAGATACGCAGTATTTT. Its protein is CASSQMGPKNTDTQYF.

This chain joins TRBV5-1 and TRBJ1-1, with a tentative D call TRBD1 (5 bases). The CDR3 has 14 amino acids. Germline loops: CDR1 SGHRS, CDR2 YFSETQ. Trimming stripped 4 bases from V and 10 bases from J, with 20 bases between. CDR3 in DNA: TGCGCCAGCAGCGTCGGGACTGAGGGAGAGGGAGCTTTCTTT. This codes for CASSVGTEGEGAFF.

This clone has only a few counts. The chain recombines TRBV5-1 with TRBJ2-1; D is unresolved. The CDR3 covers 15 residues. CDR1 and CDR2 from the germline V gene are SGHRS and YFSETQ. V lost 2 bases to trimming and J lost 4 bases, with 13 bases between them. CDR3 region: CASSFDSVGYNEQFF. CDR3 nucleotides: TGCGCCAGCAGCTTCGACTCCGTGGGGTACAATGAGCAGTTCTTC.

V and J are TRBV5-1 and TRBJ2-1, with 10 nucleotides matching TRBD2. V lost 5 bases, J lost 10 bases, and 12 bases stayed unmatched. This CDR3 is 15 amino acids long. Germline CDR1 is SGHRS and CDR2 is YFSETQ. In nucleotides, the CDR3 is TGCGCCAGCAGATCGGCCGAACTAGCGGGAAGCGAGCAGTTCTTC. This sequence encodes CASRSAELAGSEQFF.

This clone was seen just once. V usage is TRBV5-1 and J usage is TRBJ2-2; D might be TRBD1 (6 bases). V dropped 0 bases and J dropped 6 bases, with 6 bases sitting between them. This CDR3 spans 13 amino acids. The germline CDR1 and CDR2 sequences are SGHRS and YFSETQ. Here the CDR3 reads CASSLGQAGELFF. DNA for the CDR3: TGCGCCAGCAGCTTGGGACAGGCCGGGGAGCTGTTTTTT.

V usage is TRBV6-1 and J usage is TRBJ1-1; maybe TRBD1 (6 bases). The ends were cut back, 3 bases at V and 1 base at J, with 15 bases in the middle. Germline CDR1 and CDR2: MNHNS and SASEGT. This CDR3 comprises 16 residues. The CDR3 spells CASSDIQGMWNTEAFF. The CDR3 region has the DNA TGTGCCAGCAGTGATATTCAGGGGATGTGGAACACTGAAGCTTTCTTT.

This clone has a single count. The chain combines TRBV6-4 with TRBJ1-2; unclear D gene. V gave up 6 bases and J gave up 5 bases, with 22 bases separating them. Germline lookup yields CDR1 MRHNA and CDR2 SNTAGT. This CDR3 has 16 residues. In nucleotides, the CDR3 is TGTGCCAGCAGCTTACTGAAGTTCCGCTCCGCTTATGGCTACACCTTC. Protein product: CASSLLKFRSAYGYTF.

This chain connects TRBV4-1 to TRBJ2-7; D may match TRBD1 or TRBD2 (5 bases each). Germline V gene sequence: CDR1 MGHRA, CDR2 YSYEKL. The CDR3 runs 14 residues. V gave up 8 bases and J gave up 1 base, with 15 bases separating them. In nucleotides, the CDR3 is TGCGCCAGCGGTAGTGGGACGTTATCCTACGAGCAGTACTTC. Encoded protein: CASGSGTLSYEQYF.

This chain uses TRBV9 with TRBJ2-3, with D unclear. The CDR3 totals 15 residues. V lost 3 bases and J 6 bases, leaving 17 bases between the germline ends. CDR1 and CDR2 from the germline V gene are SGDLS and YYNGEE. CDR3 amino acids: CASSASPVTPDTQYF. CDR3 sequence (DNA): TGTGCCAGCAGCGCCTCCCCGGTAACTCCCGATACGCAGTATTTT.

This clone was detected only once. The chain carries TRBV27 and TRBJ2-5, with 15 bases identical to TRBD2. Germline V gene sequence: CDR1 MNHEY, CDR2 SMNVEV (reference sequence). V lost 5 bases, J lost 5 bases, and 12 bases stayed unmatched. This CDR3 region has 18 residues. CDR3 region: CASSPLGLAGGQGETQYF. In DNA form, the CDR3 reads TGTGCCAGCAGTCCACTTGGACTAGCGGGAGGGCAGGGGGAGACCCAGTACTTC.

This clone has a single count. The chain joins TRBV5-1 to TRBJ1-5; no definite D call. Trimming stripped 0 bases from V and 0 bases from J, with 7 bases between. The germline V gene encodes CDR1 SGHRS and CDR2 YFSETQ. The CDR3 is made up of 15 amino acids. CDR3: CASSLGQNSNQPQHF. The CDR3 DNA reads as TGCGCCAGCAGCTTGGGGCAGAATAGCAATCAGCCCCAGCATTTT.

V usage is TRBV6-8 and J usage is TRBJ2-1; the D gene is possibly TRBD2 (6 bases). CDR1 MNHGY and CDR2 SAAAGT come from the germline V gene. CDR3 length: 19 residues. Trimming took 2 bases from V and 0 from J, leaving 20 bases between them. CDR3 in DNA: TGTGCCAGCAGTTACATGCGGGGCGATGATAAAAGCTCCTACAATGAGCAGTTCTTC. Translating gives CASSYMRGDDKSSYNEQFF.

The chain carries TRBV9 and TRBJ1-3; D unresolved. The germline V gene encodes CDR1 SGDLS and CDR2 YYNGEE. CDR3 length: 16 amino acids. Trimming shortened V by 1 base and J by 0 bases, and 11 bases separated the two germline ends. The CDR3 here is CASSVLGSFSGNTIYF. CDR3 in DNA: TGTGCCAGCAGCGTACTAGGCAGCTTCTCTGGAAACACCATATATTTT. The full variable domain, its missing parts supplied by reference TRBV9 and TRBJ1-3, is DSGVTQTPKHLITATGQRVTLRCSPRSGDLSVYWYQQSLDQGLQFLIQYYNGEERAKGNILERFSAQQFPDLHSELNLSSLELGDSALYFCASSVLGSFSGNTIYFGEGSWLTVV.

The rearrangement uses TRBV28 and TRBJ1-5; D possibly corresponds to TRBD1 (5 bases). CDR1 is MDHEN and CDR2 is SYDVKM in the germline V gene. Trimming cost V 5 bases and J 6 bases, with 20 bases left between them. The CDR3 runs to 16 residues. CDR3: CASSLRDGVVTQPQHF. The CDR3 region has the DNA TGTGCCAGCAGTCTTCGGGACGGAGTAGTAACTCAGCCCCAGCATTTT.

The J gene is TRBJ1-5, the V gene TRBV28; 7 positions match TRBD1. CDR3 size: 15 residues. V gave up 5 bases and J gave up 6 bases; unmatched junction bases: 10. Germline V lookup: CDR1 MDHEN, CDR2 SYDVKM. The CDR3 DNA follows: TGTGCCAGCAGTCCCCAGGGGGGGGGACGTCAGCCCCAGCATTTT. Residues: CASSPQGGGRQPQHF. Variable domain in full (rest from reference TRBV28 and TRBJ1-5): DVKVTQSSRYLVKRTGEKVFLECVQDMDHENMFWYRQDPGLGLRLIYFSYDVKMKEKGDIPEGYSVSREKKERFSLILESASTNQTSMYLCASSPQGGGRQPQHFGDGTRLSIL.

Worth noting for this clone: Other DNA sequences from this sample encode an identical CDR3 as well. This rearrangement joins TRBV5-8 to TRBJ2-2; 11 bases line up with TRBD2. The CDR3 sequence is 15 residues long. Per the germline V gene, CDR1 is SGHTS and CDR2 is YDEGEE. V lost 3 bases, J lost 3 bases, and 1 base stayed unmatched. DNA for the CDR3: TGTGCCAGCAGCTCGGGACTAGCGGACACCGGGGAGCTGTTTTTT. This translates into CASSSGLADTGELFF.

This clone was detected many times. CDR3 in amino acids: CASSWAGTGTGELFF. The CDR3 bases are TGTGCCAGCAGCTGGGCCGGGACAGGGACCGGGGAGCTGTTTTTT. The chain uses TRBV11-2 and TRBJ2-2; TRBD1 agrees at 9 bases. This CDR3 has 15 amino acids. Trimming at V came to 4 bases and at J to 5 bases, leaving 5 bases not matched to a gene. From germline, CDR1 is SGHAT and CDR2 FQNNGV.

This clone was observed once. J is TRBJ2-7 and V is TRBV7-9; TRBD1 matches 9 bases. This CDR3 region has 17 residues. The V and J ends lost 5 bases and 0 bases, in that order; junction bases with no gene match: 11. The V gene's germline CDR1 is SEHNR and CDR2 FQNEAQ (reference sequence). CDR3 sequence (DNA): TGTGCCAGCAGCCCAAACCCCGGACAGGGGACCTCCTACGAGCAGTACTTC. It encodes CASSPNPGQGTSYEQYF.

CDR3 sequence reads: CASSKQGNQPQHF. In DNA form, the CDR3 reads TGTGCCAGCAGTAAACAGGGGAATCAGCCCCAGCATTTT. The chain employs TRBV2 and TRBJ1-5; 7 bases line up with TRBD1. CDR1 is SNHLY, CDR2 FYNNEI, per germline. Trimming at V came to 5 bases and at J to 4 bases, leaving 2 bases not matched to a gene. The CDR3 spans 13 residues.

The chain links TRBV11-2 to TRBJ2-7; D not resolved. The germline V gene has CDR1 SGHAT and CDR2 FQNNGV. Trimming pared 5 bases from V and 5 bases from J, leaving 19 bases between. The CDR3 covers 15 residues. The CDR3 DNA follows: TGTGCCAGCAGCCCGCTCGACGGCAAAGACCACGAGCAGTACTTC. Protein sequence: CASSPLDGKDHEQYF.

This clone has a single count. The gene calls are TRBV19 and TRBJ2-5; a weak D match, TRBD2 (5 bases). The CDR3 length is 13 residues. Germline-derived CDR1 and CDR2 are LNHDA and SQIVND (reference sequence). The V end was cut by 4 bases, the J end by 4 bases, with 10 bases between. As DNA, the CDR3 is TGTGCCAGTAGTACCGCCGAGGGAGAGACCCAGTACTTC. It translates to CASSTAEGETQYF.

This clone occurred a few times. The genes are TRBV19 and TRBJ1-1, with 7 bases fitting TRBD1. The CDR3 contains 14 residues. Germline-derived CDR1 and CDR2 are LNHDA and SQIVND (reference sequence). V lost 7 bases to trimming and J lost 8 bases; unmatched junction nucleotides: 13. In nucleotides, the CDR3 is TGTGCCAGTACAAGGGACAGAGCCTCTCTGGAAGCTTTCTTT. This translates into CASTRDRASLEAFF.

V usage is TRBV18 and J usage is TRBJ2-3; TRBD1 agrees at 8 bases. Germline lookup yields CDR1 KGHSH and CDR2 LQKENI. J gave up 1 base and V 3 bases, and 0 bases lay outside the gene matches. The CDR3 runs to 14 residues. The CDR3 region has the DNA TGTGCCAGCTCACCGGGACAGGGCACAGATACGCAGTATTTT. Translation: CASSPGQGTDTQYF.

The rearrangement joins TRBV18 to TRBJ1-1; TRBD1 matches 8 bases. V dropped 5 bases and J dropped 7; count of bases not matched to a gene: 15. This CDR3 has 16 amino acids. Germline V gives CDR1 KGHSH, CDR2 LQKENI. CDR3 sequence reads: CASSVHWDRSSDEAFF. CDR3 nucleotide sequence: TGTGCCAGCTCAGTACATTGGGACAGGAGCTCTGATGAAGCTTTCTTT.